Listed here is a single T cell receptor (beta chain). There are 14 residues in the CDR3. Germline assignment: CDR1 MDHEN and CDR2 SYDVKM. V lost 7 bases and J 3 bases, leaving 15 bases between the germline ends. TCRbeta library construction was performed incorporating unique molecular identifiers. TCRdb reprocessed the PCR reads via MiXCR and lists one record per CDR3 protein. The sample lists some 640,000 distinct CDR3 sequences; roughly 17% were seen once. This specimen comes from a study of T-cell reconstitution after alpha-beta-depleted transplantation in children. The receptor was isolated from a human donor who donated a stem cell graft to a child with acute myeloid leukemia. The material was PBMCs from the stem cell graft donor, obtained from the stem cell graft. V usage is TRBV28 and J usage is TRBJ1-1, with D unclear. As DNA, the CDR3 is TGTGCCAGCATTGAAGGGCAGCGTTACACTGAAGCTTTCTTT. This translates into CASIEGQRYTEAFF.